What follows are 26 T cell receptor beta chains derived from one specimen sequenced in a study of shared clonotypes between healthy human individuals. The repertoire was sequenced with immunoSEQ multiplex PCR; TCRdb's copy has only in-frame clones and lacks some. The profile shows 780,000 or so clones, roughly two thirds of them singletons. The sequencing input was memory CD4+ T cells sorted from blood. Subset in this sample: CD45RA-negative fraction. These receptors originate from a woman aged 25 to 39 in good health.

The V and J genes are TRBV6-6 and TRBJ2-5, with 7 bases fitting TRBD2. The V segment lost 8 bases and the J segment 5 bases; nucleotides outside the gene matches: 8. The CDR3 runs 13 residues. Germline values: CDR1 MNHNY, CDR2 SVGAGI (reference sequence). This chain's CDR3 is CASRGSTWETQYF. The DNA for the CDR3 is TGTGCCAGCCGCGGGAGTACATGGGAGACCCAGTACTTC.

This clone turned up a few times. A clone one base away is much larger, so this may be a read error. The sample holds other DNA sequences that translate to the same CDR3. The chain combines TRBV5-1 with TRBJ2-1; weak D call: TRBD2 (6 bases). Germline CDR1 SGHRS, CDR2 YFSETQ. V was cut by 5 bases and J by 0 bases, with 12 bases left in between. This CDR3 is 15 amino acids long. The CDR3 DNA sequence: TGCGCCAGCAGTCGGGACTCCCACTCCTACAATGAGCAGTTCTTC. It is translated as CASSRDSHSYNEQFF.

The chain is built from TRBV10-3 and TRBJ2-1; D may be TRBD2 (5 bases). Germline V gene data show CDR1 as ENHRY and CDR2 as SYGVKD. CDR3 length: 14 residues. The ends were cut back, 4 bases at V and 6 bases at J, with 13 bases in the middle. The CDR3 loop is CAISGPSRGNEQFF. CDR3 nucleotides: TGTGCCATCAGTGGCCCCTCCCGGGGCAATGAGCAGTTCTTC.

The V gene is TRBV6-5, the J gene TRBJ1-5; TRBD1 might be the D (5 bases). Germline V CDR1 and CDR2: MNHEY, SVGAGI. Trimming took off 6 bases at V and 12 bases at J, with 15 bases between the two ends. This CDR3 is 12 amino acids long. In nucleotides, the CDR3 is TGTGCCAGCAGAACTGGGACCGACCTCCAGCATTTT. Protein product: CASRTGTDLQHF.

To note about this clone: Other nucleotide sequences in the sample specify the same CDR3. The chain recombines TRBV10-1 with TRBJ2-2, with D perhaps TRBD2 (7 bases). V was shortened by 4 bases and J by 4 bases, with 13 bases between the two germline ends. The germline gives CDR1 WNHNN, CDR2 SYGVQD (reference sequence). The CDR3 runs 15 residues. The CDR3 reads CASSVGGPGTGELFF. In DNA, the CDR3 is TGCGCCAGCAGTGTGGGGGGGCCGGGCACCGGGGAGCTGTTTTTT.

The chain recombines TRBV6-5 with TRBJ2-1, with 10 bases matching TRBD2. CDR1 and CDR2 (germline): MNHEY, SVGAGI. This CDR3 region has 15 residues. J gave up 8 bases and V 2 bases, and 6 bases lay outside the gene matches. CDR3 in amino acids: CASSYRPSGSDEQFF. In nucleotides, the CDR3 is TGTGCCAGCAGTTACCGTCCTAGCGGGAGCGATGAGCAGTTCTTC.

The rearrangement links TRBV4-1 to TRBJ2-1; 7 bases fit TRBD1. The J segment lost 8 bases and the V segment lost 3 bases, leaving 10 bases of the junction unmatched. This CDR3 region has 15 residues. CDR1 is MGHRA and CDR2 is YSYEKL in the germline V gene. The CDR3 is CASSQTGNGDDEQFF. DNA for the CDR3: TGCGCCAGCAGCCAGACAGGGAATGGGGACGATGAGCAGTTCTTC.

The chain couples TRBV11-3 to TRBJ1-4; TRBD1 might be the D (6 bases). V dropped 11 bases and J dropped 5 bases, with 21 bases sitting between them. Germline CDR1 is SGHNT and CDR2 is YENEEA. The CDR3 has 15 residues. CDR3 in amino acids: CAPRLGGRWNEKLFF. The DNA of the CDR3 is TGTGCCCCCCGCTTGGGGGGCCGATGGAATGAAAAACTGTTTTTT.

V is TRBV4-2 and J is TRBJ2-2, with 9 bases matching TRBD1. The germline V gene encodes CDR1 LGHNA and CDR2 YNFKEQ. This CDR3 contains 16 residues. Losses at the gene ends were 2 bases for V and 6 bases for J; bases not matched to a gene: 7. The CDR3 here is CASSQPGTGPSGELFF. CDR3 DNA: TGTGCCAGCAGCCAACCCGGGACAGGGCCGTCCGGGGAGCTGTTTTTT.

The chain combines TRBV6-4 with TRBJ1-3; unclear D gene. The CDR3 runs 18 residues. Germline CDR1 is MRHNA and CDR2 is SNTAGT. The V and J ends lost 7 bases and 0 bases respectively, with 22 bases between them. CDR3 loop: CASTNPPAPQSSGNTIYF. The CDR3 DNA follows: TGTGCCAGCACTAATCCCCCCGCCCCACAGAGCTCTGGAAACACCATATATTTT.

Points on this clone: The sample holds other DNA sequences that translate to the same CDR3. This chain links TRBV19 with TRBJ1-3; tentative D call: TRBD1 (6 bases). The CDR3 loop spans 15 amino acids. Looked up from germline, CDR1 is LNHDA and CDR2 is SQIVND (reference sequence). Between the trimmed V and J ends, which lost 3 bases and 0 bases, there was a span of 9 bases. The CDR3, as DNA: TGTGCCAGTAGTATCGACAGGAGCTCTGGAAACACCATATATTTT. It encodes CASSIDRSSGNTIYF.

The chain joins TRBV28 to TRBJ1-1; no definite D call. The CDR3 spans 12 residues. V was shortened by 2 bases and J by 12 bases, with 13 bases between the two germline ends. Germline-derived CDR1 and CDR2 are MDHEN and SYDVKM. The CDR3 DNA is TGTGCCAGCAGTTTAAACCGGTTCACGTCTTTCTTT. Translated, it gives CASSLNRFTSFF.

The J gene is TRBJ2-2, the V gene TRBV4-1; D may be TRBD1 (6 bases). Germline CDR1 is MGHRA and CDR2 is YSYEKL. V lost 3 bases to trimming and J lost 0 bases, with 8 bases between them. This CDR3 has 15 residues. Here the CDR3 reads CASSHRTANTGELFF. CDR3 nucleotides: TGCGCCAGCAGCCACCGGACAGCGAACACCGGGGAGCTGTTTTTT.

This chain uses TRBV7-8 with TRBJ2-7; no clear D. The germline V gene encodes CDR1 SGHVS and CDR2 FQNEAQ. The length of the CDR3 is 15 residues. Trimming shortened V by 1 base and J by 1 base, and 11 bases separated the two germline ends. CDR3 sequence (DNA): TGTGCCAGCAGCTTAGGCTGGGGTCATTCCTACGAGCAGTACTTC. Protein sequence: CASSLGWGHSYEQYF.

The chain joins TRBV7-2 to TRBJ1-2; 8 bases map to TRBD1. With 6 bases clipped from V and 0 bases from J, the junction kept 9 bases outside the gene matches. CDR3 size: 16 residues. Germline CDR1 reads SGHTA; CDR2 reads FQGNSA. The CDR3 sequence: CASRLHTGGANYGYTF. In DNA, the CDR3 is TGTGCCAGCAGACTACATACAGGGGGAGCTAACTATGGCTACACCTTC.

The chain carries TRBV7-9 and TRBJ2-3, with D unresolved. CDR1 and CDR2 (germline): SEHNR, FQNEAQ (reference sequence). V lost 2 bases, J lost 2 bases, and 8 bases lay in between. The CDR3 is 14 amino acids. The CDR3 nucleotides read TGTGCCAGCAGCTTATCCAGTTACACAGATACGCAGTATTTT. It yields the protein CASSLSSYTDTQYF.

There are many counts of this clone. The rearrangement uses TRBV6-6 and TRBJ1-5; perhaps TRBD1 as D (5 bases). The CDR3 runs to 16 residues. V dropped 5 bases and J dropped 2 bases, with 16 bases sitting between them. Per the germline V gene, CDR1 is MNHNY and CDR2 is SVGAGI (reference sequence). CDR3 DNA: TGTGCCAGCAGTCCCTCAGCCGGGGCAGGCAATCAGCCCCAGCATTTT. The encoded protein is CASSPSAGAGNQPQHF.

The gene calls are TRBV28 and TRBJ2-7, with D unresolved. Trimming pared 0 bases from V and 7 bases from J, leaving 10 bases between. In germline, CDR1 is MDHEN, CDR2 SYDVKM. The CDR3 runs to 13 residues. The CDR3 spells CASSLWELGEQYF. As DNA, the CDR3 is TGTGCCAGCAGTTTATGGGAATTGGGAGAGCAGTACTTC.

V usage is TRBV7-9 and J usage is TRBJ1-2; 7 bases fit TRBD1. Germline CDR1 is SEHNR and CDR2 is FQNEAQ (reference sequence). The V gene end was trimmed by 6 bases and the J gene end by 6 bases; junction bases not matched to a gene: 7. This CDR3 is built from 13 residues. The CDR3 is CASRRQGLDGYTF. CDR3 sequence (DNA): TGTGCCAGCAGGCGACAGGGCCTAGATGGCTACACCTTC.

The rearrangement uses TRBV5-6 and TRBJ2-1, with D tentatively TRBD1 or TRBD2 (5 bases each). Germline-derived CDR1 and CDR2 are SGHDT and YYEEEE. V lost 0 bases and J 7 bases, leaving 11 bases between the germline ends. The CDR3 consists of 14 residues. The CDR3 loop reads CASSLDPGRNEQFF. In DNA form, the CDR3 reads TGTGCCAGCAGCTTGGATCCGGGGCGGAATGAGCAGTTCTTC.

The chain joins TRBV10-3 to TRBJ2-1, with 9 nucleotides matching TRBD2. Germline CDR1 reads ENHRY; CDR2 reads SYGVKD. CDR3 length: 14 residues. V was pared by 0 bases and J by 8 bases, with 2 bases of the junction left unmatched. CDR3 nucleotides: TGTGCCATCAGTGAGTCGAGGACTAGCGATGAGCAGTTCTTC. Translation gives CAISESRTSDEQFF.

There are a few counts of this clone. The CDR3 DNA follows: TGTGCCAGCAGCTTTAGAGGGAGTGACACCGGGGAGCTGTTTTTT. Translating gives CASSFRGSDTGELFF. V is TRBV5-5 and J is TRBJ2-2; maybe TRBD2 (5 bases). In germline, CDR1 is SGHKS, CDR2 YYEKEE (reference sequence). V shed 2 bases and J shed 3 bases, with 11 bases lying between them. The CDR3 has 15 amino acids.

CDR3 in DNA: TGTGCCAGTAGTTCCAGACAGGCCTACGAGCAGTACTTC. Translation: CASSSRQAYEQYF. The chain has TRBV19 and TRBJ2-7; D is perhaps TRBD1 (6 bases). Germline CDR1 reads LNHDA; CDR2 reads SQIVND (reference sequence). The CDR3 covers 13 residues. With 5 bases removed from V and 2 bases from J, the gap between germline ends came to 10 bases.

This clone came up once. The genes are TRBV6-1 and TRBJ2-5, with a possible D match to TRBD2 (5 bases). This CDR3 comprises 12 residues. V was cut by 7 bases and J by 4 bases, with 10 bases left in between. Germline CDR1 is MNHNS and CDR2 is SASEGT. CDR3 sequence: CASIRGSETQYF. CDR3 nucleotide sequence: TGTGCCAGCATCCGGGGTTCAGAGACCCAGTACTTC.

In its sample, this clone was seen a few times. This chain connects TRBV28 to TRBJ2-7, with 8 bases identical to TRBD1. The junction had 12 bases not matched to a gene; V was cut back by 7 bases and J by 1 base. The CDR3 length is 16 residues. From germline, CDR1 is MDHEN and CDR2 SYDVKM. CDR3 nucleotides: TGTGCCAGCAAGGGTCTTTCAGGGGGCGTATCCTACGAGCAGTACTTC. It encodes CASKGLSGGVSYEQYF.

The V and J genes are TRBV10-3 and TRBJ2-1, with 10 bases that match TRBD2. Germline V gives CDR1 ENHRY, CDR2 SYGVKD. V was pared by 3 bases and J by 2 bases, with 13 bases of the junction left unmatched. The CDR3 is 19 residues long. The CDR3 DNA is TGTGCCATCAGTGACAGGGAGAATAGCGGGAGGTCAGCCTACAATGAGCAGTTCTTC. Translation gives CAISDRENSGRSAYNEQFF.